A single sample gave rise to the 23 T cell receptor beta chains below, sequenced in a study of identical twins. TCRdb re-analysed the 5' RACE reads in MiXCR, keeping a single row per CDR3 protein. This sample has hundreds of thousands of distinct CDR3 sequences; approximately 18% occur once, and the top ten carry roughly 13%. This sample also belongs to another study, concerning T cells expressing NK-cell markers.

Sequencing was carried out using PBMCs. The receptors were sampled from a woman under 30 in good health.

This clonotype was counted only a few times. This chain joins TRBV7-9 and TRBJ1-1; D possibly corresponds to TRBD1 (6 bases). Germline-derived CDR1 and CDR2 are SEHNR and FQNEAQ (reference sequence). V was clipped by 6 bases and J by 5 bases, with 13 bases between them. CDR3 size: 13 residues. CDR3: CASRAQGYTEAFF. The CDR3 DNA reads TGTGCCAGCAGAGCACAGGGTTATACTGAAGCTTTCTTT. Variable domain in full (rest from reference TRBV7-9 and TRBJ1-1): DTGVSQNPRHKITKRGQNVTFRCDPISEHNRLYWYRQTLGQGPEFLTYFQNEAQLEKSRLLSDRFSAERPKGSFSTLEIQRTEQGDSAMYLCASRAQGYTEAFFGQGTRLTVV.

The chain uses TRBV20-1 and TRBJ1-5; perhaps TRBD1 as D (5 bases). V lost 2 bases, J lost 5 bases, and 10 bases lay in between. CDR1 and CDR2 from the germline V gene are DFQATT and SNEGSKA (reference sequence). The CDR3 is made up of 13 amino acids. The DNA for the CDR3 is TGCAGTGCTAGACCGCAGGGAGATCAGCCCCAGCATTTT. Amino acids: CSARPQGDQPQHF.

This clonotype was detected ten times or more. The chain couples TRBV12-3 or TRBV12-4 to TRBJ1-2; weak D call: TRBD1 (6 bases). V lost 3 bases and J lost 0, with 8 bases in between. The CDR3 has 14 amino acids. CDR3 sequence (DNA): TGTGCCAGCAGTTTGGGGGCCCCTAACTATGGCTACACCTTC. Amino acid sequence: CASSLGAPNYGYTF.

CDR3 sequence reads: CASAGQANTEAFF. The DNA of the CDR3 is TGTGCCAGCGCAGGACAGGCCAACACTGAAGCTTTCTTT. The chain uses TRBV18 and TRBJ1-1; 7 nucleotides line up with TRBD1. This CDR3 is 13 amino acids long. Germline V gene data show CDR1 as KGHSH and CDR2 as LQKENI. V lost 8 bases to trimming and J lost 2 bases; unmatched junction nucleotides: 5.

The chain links TRBV6-5 to TRBJ2-3, with D possibly being TRBD1 (6 bases). The V gene lost 7 bases and the J gene lost 0 bases, with 14 bases spanning the gap. CDR3 length: 15 residues. Germline V gene lookup returns CDR1 MNHEY and CDR2 SVGAGI. This chain's CDR3 is CASTVTDRSTDTQYF. CDR3 bases: TGTGCCAGCACCGTTACCGACAGGAGCACAGATACGCAGTATTTT.

The chain is built from TRBV12-3 or TRBV12-4 and TRBJ2-3; 8 bases are a match to TRBD2. The length of the CDR3 is 15 residues. J was trimmed by 2 bases and V by 3 bases; bases with no gene match: 4. CDR3 region: CASSFARGDTDTQYF. The DNA of the CDR3 is TGTGCCAGCAGTTTCGCGCGGGGGGACACAGATACGCAGTATTTT.

This clonotype was counted only a few times. The V and J genes are TRBV9 and TRBJ2-1, with D uncertain. The V and J ends lost 0 bases and 9 bases respectively, with 13 bases between them. The CDR3 has 14 amino acids. The germline CDR1 and CDR2 sequences are SGDLS and YYNGEE. The CDR3 reads CASSVEIGLSEQFF. CDR3 nucleotide sequence: TGTGCCAGCAGCGTAGAAATAGGGTTGAGTGAGCAGTTCTTC.

The rearrangement links TRBV7-2 to TRBJ2-3; the match to TRBD1 covers 8 bases. J lost 5 bases, V lost 5 bases, and 3 bases had no gene match. From germline, CDR1 is SGHTA and CDR2 FQGNSA. This CDR3 region has 13 residues. CDR3 loop: CASSGQGVDTQYF. The DNA of the CDR3 is TGTGCCAGCAGCGGACAGGGCGTAGATACGCAGTATTTT.

The V gene is TRBV11-2, the J gene TRBJ2-2; D not certain. The length of the CDR3 is 14 residues. Trimming pared 4 bases from V and 0 bases from J, leaving 6 bases between. Germline CDR1 reads SGHAT; CDR2 reads FQNNGV. CDR3 loop: CASSYYTNTGELFF. The CDR3 DNA is TGTGCCAGCAGCTACTACACGAACACCGGGGAGCTGTTTTTT.

This clonotype was found a few times. This chain uses TRBV2 with TRBJ2-5; D remains unclear. Germline CDR1 and CDR2: SNHLY and FYNNEI. The CDR3 contains 11 residues. Trimming took off 2 bases at V and 6 bases at J, with 4 bases between the two ends. CDR3 DNA sequence: TGTGCCAGCAGTGAAACAAAGACCCAGTACTTC. Translated: CASSETKTQYF.

This clonotype was seen only a few times. The chain carries TRBV15 and TRBJ2-1; D not certain. V lost 0 bases and J 7 bases, leaving 7 bases between the germline ends. Germline V gene data show CDR1 as LNHNV and CDR2 as YYDKDF (reference sequence). The CDR3 has 13 amino acids. DNA for the CDR3: TGTGCCACCAGCAGAGAGGGGTGGAATGAGCAGTTCTTC. Residues: CATSREGWNEQFF.

The sample holds a few counts of this clonotype. The chain recombines TRBV5-1 with TRBJ2-2, with 8 bases that match TRBD1. CDR3 length equals 16 residues. Germline V gene data show CDR1 as SGHRS and CDR2 as YFSETQ. Losses at the gene ends were 0 bases for V and 4 bases for J; bases not matched to a gene: 5. CDR3 nucleotide sequence: TGCGCCAGCAGCTTGGCCCCAGGGGGCAGCACCGGGGAGCTGTTTTTT. It codes for CASSLAPGGSTGELFF. The whole variable domain, remainder taken from reference TRBV5-1 and TRBJ2-2, is KAGVTQTPRYLIKTRGQQVTLSCSPISGHRSVSWYQQTPGQGLQFLFEYFSETQRNKGNFPGRFSGRQFSNSRSEMNVSTLELGDSALYLCASSLAPGGSTGELFFGEGSRLTVL.

In the case of this clonotype: One end of the junction varies from germline; a read error may be responsible. The V and J genes are TRBV6-5 and TRBJ2-1; a possible D gene is TRBD2 (5 bases). Germline CDR1 is MNHEY and CDR2 is SVGAGI. This CDR3 is built from 16 residues. The CDR3 nucleotides are TGTGCCAGCACTTACACCCCGACGGGCGGGTACAATGAGCAGTTCTTC. Its translation: CASTYTPTGGYNEQFF.

This clonotype was observed at least ten times. V usage is TRBV11-2 and J usage is TRBJ2-7, with 11 bases aligning to TRBD2. V dropped 5 bases and J dropped 2; count of bases not matched to a gene: 5. Germline V gene sequence: CDR1 SGHAT, CDR2 FQNNGV. The CDR3 has 15 amino acids. CDR3 amino acids: CASSPKLAGAYEQYF. CDR3 in DNA: TGTGCCAGCAGCCCCAAACTAGCGGGGGCCTACGAGCAGTACTTC.

This clonotype has at least ten counts. The chain recombines TRBV5-1 with TRBJ2-1; D is tentatively TRBD1 or TRBD2 (6 bases each). V gave up 0 bases and J gave up 2 bases, with 15 bases separating them. The CDR3 length is 17 residues. Germline loops: CDR1 SGHRS, CDR2 YFSETQ. CDR3 DNA: TGCGCCAGCAGCTTGGGTATAGGGGGGTTAACCTACAATGAGCAGTTCTTC. Translation: CASSLGIGGLTYNEQFF.

This clonotype came up many times. The rearrangement links TRBV27 to TRBJ1-5, with D possibly TRBD1 on 6 matching bases. Between the trimmed V and J ends, which lost 5 bases and 0 bases, there was a span of 8 bases. This CDR3 spans 14 amino acids. From germline, CDR1 is MNHEY and CDR2 SMNVEV (reference sequence). CDR3 amino acids: CASSHRDSNQPQHF. In nucleotides, the CDR3 is TGTGCCAGCAGTCACAGGGATAGCAATCAGCCCCAGCATTTT.

This clonotype turned up a few times. J is TRBJ1-1 and V is TRBV7-9; possibly TRBD1 for D (5 bases). The CDR3 is 13 residues long. Germline V gene lookup returns CDR1 SEHNR and CDR2 FQNEAQ (reference sequence). Trimming cost V 9 bases and J 5 bases, with 16 bases left between them. The CDR3 region has the DNA TGTGCCAGTCTCAGGGTAATTAGTACTGAAGCTTTCTTT. This encodes CASLRVISTEAFF.

This clonotype came up a few times. This chain connects TRBV6-5 to TRBJ2-3, with D perhaps matching TRBD1 (5 bases). V shed 4 bases and J shed 2 bases, with 16 bases lying between them. Per germline, CDR1 MNHEY and CDR2 SVGAGI. The length of the CDR3 is 16 residues. The CDR3 sequence is CASSSPGISYTDTQYF. Written as DNA, the CDR3 is TGTGCCAGCAGTTCCCCAGGGATATCCTACACAGATACGCAGTATTTT.

The V and J genes are TRBV10-3 and TRBJ2-3; no reliable D call. Germline CDR1 is ENHRY and CDR2 is SYGVKD. V lost 1 base and J 6 bases, leaving 8 bases between the germline ends. The CDR3 has 13 residues. CDR3 protein: CAISELRPDTQYF. The CDR3 coding sequence is TGTGCCATCAGTGAGTTAAGGCCGGATACGCAGTATTTT.

This clonotype was detected only a few times. The rearrangement joins TRBV6-1 to TRBJ2-1, with 9 bases aligning to TRBD2. The CDR3 extends over 16 amino acids. Germline loops: CDR1 MNHNS, CDR2 SASEGT. V lost 6 bases and J lost 6; bases outside the gene matches: 12. Here the CDR3 reads CASSTRSSGVSNEQFF. CDR3 coding DNA: TGTGCCAGCAGCACAAGGTCTAGCGGGGTAAGCAATGAGCAGTTCTTC.

The rearrangement links TRBV20-1 to TRBJ2-7, with D maybe TRBD1 (7 bases). Germline V gene data show CDR1 as DFQATT and CDR2 as SNEGSKA (reference sequence). Trimming removed 0 bases at V and 5 bases at J, with 23 bases between. The CDR3 length is 17 residues. The CDR3 nucleotides are TGCAGTGCTAGAGAGAGGGGGCTGGGGGCTGGCGGGGACGAGCAGTACTTC. It translates to CSARERGLGAGGDEQYF.

The chain has TRBV12-3 or TRBV12-4 and TRBJ2-2; maybe TRBD2 (6 bases). The CDR3 consists of 14 residues. Trimming pared 6 bases from V and 6 bases from J, leaving 14 bases between. The CDR3 protein is CASRPTSSAGELFF. DNA for the CDR3: TGTGCCAGCAGGCCGACTAGTTCCGCCGGGGAGCTGTTTTTT.

This clonotype has a handful of counts. The CDR3 protein is CSARALHSSYNEQFF. In nucleotides, the CDR3 is TGCAGTGCTAGGGCCCTCCATAGCTCCTACAATGAGCAGTTCTTC. The V and J genes are TRBV20-1 and TRBJ2-1; D is ambiguous. This CDR3 spans 15 amino acids. Trimming took off 3 bases at V and 0 bases at J, with 12 bases between the two ends. Germline values: CDR1 DFQATT, CDR2 SNEGSKA (reference sequence).